The 18 T cell receptor beta chains listed next were all sequenced from one sample in a study of graft-versus-host responses after intestinal transplantation. Their antigen targets remain unknown. Repertoires were generated with immunoSEQ multiplex PCR, while TCRdb's copy carries only in-frame clones and drops some. Here the sample spans tens of thousands of clones, roughly nine tenths being singletons. The source was unstimulated CD8+ T cells sorted from spleen or lymph node cells, collected before intestinal transplant. The receptor source for this set is a human donor who received an intestinal transplant.

This clone was recorded a few times. This chain links TRBV7-2 with TRBJ2-7; 7 bases fit TRBD1. Trimming at V came to 7 bases and at J to 0 bases, leaving 3 bases not matched to a gene. Germline V gene sequence: CDR1 SGHTA, CDR2 FQGNSA. This CDR3 has 13 amino acids. The CDR3 sequence is CASNHRGSYEQYF. The CDR3 coding sequence is TGTGCCAGCAACCACAGGGGCTCCTACGAGCAGTACTTC.

The V and J genes are TRBV6-4 and TRBJ2-7; D perhaps matches TRBD2 (6 bases). The CDR3 totals 14 residues. Trimming removed 3 bases from V and 1 base from J, with 10 bases in between. The germline CDR1 and CDR2 sequences are MRHNA and SNTAGT. CDR3 sequence reads: CASSDTAGSYEQYF. CDR3 DNA sequence: TGTGCCAGCAGTGATACGGCGGGGTCCTACGAGCAGTACTTC.

The chain combines TRBV5-1 with TRBJ2-1; TRBD2 matches at 8 bases. The CDR3 is made up of 13 amino acids. From germline, CDR1 is SGHRS and CDR2 YFSETQ. Germline trimming cut 5 bases from V and 5 bases from J; bases unmatched to any gene: 3. In DNA, the CDR3 is TGCGCCAGCAGTTCGGGGGGGGACAATGAGCAGTTCTTC. Translated: CASSSGGDNEQFF.

The chain joins TRBV28 to TRBJ2-7; weak D call: TRBD1 (5 bases). V was shortened by 2 bases and J by 6 bases, with 14 bases between the two germline ends. The CDR3 has 14 residues. Germline V gives CDR1 MDHEN, CDR2 SYDVKM. The CDR3: CASSLSRTGAEQYF. DNA of the CDR3: TGTGCCAGCAGTTTAAGTCGCACAGGAGCCGAGCAGTACTTC.

The chain is built from TRBV4-1 and TRBJ2-1; 10 bases map to TRBD1. CDR1 is MGHRA and CDR2 is YSYEKL in the germline V gene. V dropped 2 bases and J dropped 4; count of bases not matched to a gene: 5. This CDR3 region has 16 residues. CDR3 coding DNA: TGCGCCAGCAGCCAATACGACAGGGGGCCATACAATGAGCAGTTCTTC. The encoded protein is CASSQYDRGPYNEQFF.

The gene calls are TRBV18 and TRBJ2-1, with TRBD2 matching over 11 bases. The CDR3 consists of 15 residues. CDR1 is KGHSH, CDR2 LQKENI, per germline. Losses at the gene ends were 3 bases for V and 3 bases for J; bases not matched to a gene: 1. The CDR3: CASSPTSGGYNEQFF. CDR3 coding DNA: TGTGCCAGCTCACCTACTAGCGGGGGCTACAATGAGCAGTTCTTC.

The chain uses TRBV29-1 and TRBJ2-1, with D possibly TRBD1 on 6 matching bases. Germline V lookup: CDR1 SQVTM, CDR2 ANQGSEA. V was trimmed by 1 base and J by 8 bases, leaving 12 bases between them. The CDR3 sequence is 13 residues long. CDR3 in amino acids: CSVEGLEGDEQFF. CDR3 bases: TGCAGCGTTGAAGGATTAGAGGGGGATGAGCAGTTCTTC.

This rearrangement joins TRBV4-1 to TRBJ2-7, with 10 bases matching TRBD1. Germline CDR1 MGHRA, CDR2 YSYEKL. This CDR3 is 15 amino acids long. V shed 1 base and J 9 bases; nucleotides not matched to a gene: 9. For the CDR3, the DNA is TGCGCCAGCAGCCAAGGGGGGACAGGGGTGACGGGGCAGTACTTC. Protein product: CASSQGGTGVTGQYF.

The CDR3 nucleotides read TGTGCCTGGAGTGTACTAGGGAACGAGCAGTACTTC. As protein: CAWSVLGNEQYF. The chain is built from TRBV30 and TRBJ2-7, with D perhaps TRBD2 (5 bases). The CDR3 has 12 residues. Trimming removed 0 bases from V and 5 bases from J, with 8 bases in between. Per the germline V gene, CDR1 is GTSNPN and CDR2 is SVGIG (reference sequence).

The chain combines TRBV25-1 with TRBJ2-1, with a tentative D call TRBD1 (5 bases). Germline loops: CDR1 MGHDK, CDR2 SYGVNS. V lost 5 bases and J lost 4, with 9 bases in between. There are 13 residues in the CDR3. Here the CDR3 reads CASSTGNYNEQFF. The CDR3 DNA sequence: TGTGCCAGCAGTACAGGCAATTACAATGAGCAGTTCTTC.

The chain is built from TRBV19 and TRBJ2-1; TRBD2 might be the D (6 bases). The CDR3 is made up of 15 amino acids. Per germline, CDR1 LNHDA and CDR2 SQIVND (reference sequence). The V gene lost 2 bases and the J gene lost 2 bases, with 10 bases spanning the gap. The chain's CDR3 is CASSIRDSAYNEQFF. In DNA, the CDR3 is TGTGCCAGTAGTATAAGGGACTCGGCCTACAATGAGCAGTTCTTC.

The J gene is TRBJ2-7, the V gene TRBV28, with D possibly being TRBD2 (5 bases). The CDR3 length is 14 residues. Trimming stripped 5 bases from V and 3 bases from J, with 14 bases between. In germline, CDR1 is MDHEN, CDR2 SYDVKM. The CDR3 DNA reads as TGTGCCAGCAGTAAGCAGTGGAGGCGCTACGAGCAGTACTTC. This gives the protein CASSKQWRRYEQYF.

CDR3 protein: CASSPSQGYSNQPQHF. CDR3 in DNA: TGTGCCAGCAGTCCGTCACAGGGGTATAGCAATCAGCCCCAGCATTTT. The J gene is TRBJ1-5, the V gene TRBV27; 7 bases are a match to TRBD1. The CDR3 sequence is 16 residues long. From germline, CDR1 is MNHEY and CDR2 SMNVEV (reference sequence). Unmatched junction bases numbered 7, after V lost 5 bases and J lost 0 bases.

The V and J genes are TRBV7-2 and TRBJ1-1; 7 nucleotides line up with TRBD1. V trimming: 5 bases; J trimming: 1 base; junction bases outside the gene matches: 4. Germline V gene sequence: CDR1 SGHTA, CDR2 FQGNSA. The CDR3 contains 14 residues. CDR3 coding DNA: TGTGCCAGCAGCGTCCGACAGGGGAACACTGAAGCTTTCTTT. Its translation is CASSVRQGNTEAFF.

The rearrangement links TRBV6-6 to TRBJ1-1; 9 positions agree with TRBD1. Trimming removed 8 bases from V and 6 bases from J; junction bases left unmatched: 13. The germline V gene encodes CDR1 MNHNY and CDR2 SVGAGI (reference sequence). CDR3 length: 15 amino acids. CDR3 nucleotide sequence: TGTGCCAGCGGGAACAGGGGGCTAACGGGGCCTGAAGCTTTCTTT. Protein: CASGNRGLTGPEAFF.

This clone was counted between two and nine times. The V gene is TRBV4-1, the J gene TRBJ2-7; TRBD2 might be the D (5 bases). Trimming cost V 0 bases and J 3 bases, with 12 bases left between them. The germline CDR1 and CDR2 sequences are MGHRA and YSYEKL. CDR3 length: 15 residues. CDR3 protein: CASSQEISAVYEQYF. The CDR3 nucleotides read TGCGCCAGCAGCCAAGAGATTAGCGCCGTCTACGAGCAGTACTTC.

CDR3: CAISGEGISEQFF. The DNA of the CDR3 is TGTGCCATCAGTGGGGAGGGAATCTCGGAGCAGTTCTTC. V is TRBV10-3 and J is TRBJ2-1; 7 positions match TRBD2. V shed 4 bases and J 10 bases; nucleotides not matched to a gene: 7. The CDR3 loop spans 13 amino acids. Germline V gives CDR1 ENHRY, CDR2 SYGVKD.

This clone has just one count. The chain combines TRBV19 with TRBJ1-1; possibly TRBD1 for D (6 bases). The CDR3 runs 12 residues. From germline, CDR1 is LNHDA and CDR2 SQIVND (reference sequence). Trimming stripped 3 bases from V and 8 bases from J, with 10 bases between. The CDR3 sequence is CASSIPGVEAFF. In DNA form, the CDR3 reads TGTGCCAGTAGTATCCCAGGGGTCGAAGCTTTCTTT.